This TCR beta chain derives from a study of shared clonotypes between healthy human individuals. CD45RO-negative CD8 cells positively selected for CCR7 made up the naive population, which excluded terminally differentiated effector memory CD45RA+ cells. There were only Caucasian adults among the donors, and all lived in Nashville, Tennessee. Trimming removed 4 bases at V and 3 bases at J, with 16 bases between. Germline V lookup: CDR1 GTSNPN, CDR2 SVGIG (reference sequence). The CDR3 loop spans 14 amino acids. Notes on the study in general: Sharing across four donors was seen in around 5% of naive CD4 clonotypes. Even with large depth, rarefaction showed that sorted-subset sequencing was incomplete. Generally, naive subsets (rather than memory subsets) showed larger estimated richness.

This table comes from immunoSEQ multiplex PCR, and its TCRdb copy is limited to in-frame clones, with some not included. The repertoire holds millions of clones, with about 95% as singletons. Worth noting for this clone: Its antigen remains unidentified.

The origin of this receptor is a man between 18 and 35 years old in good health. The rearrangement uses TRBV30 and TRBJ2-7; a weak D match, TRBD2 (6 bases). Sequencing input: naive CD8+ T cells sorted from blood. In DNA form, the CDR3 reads TGTGCCTGGACCAGGGTAGGGACTGGCTACGAGCAGTACTTC. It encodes CAWTRVGTGYEQYF.